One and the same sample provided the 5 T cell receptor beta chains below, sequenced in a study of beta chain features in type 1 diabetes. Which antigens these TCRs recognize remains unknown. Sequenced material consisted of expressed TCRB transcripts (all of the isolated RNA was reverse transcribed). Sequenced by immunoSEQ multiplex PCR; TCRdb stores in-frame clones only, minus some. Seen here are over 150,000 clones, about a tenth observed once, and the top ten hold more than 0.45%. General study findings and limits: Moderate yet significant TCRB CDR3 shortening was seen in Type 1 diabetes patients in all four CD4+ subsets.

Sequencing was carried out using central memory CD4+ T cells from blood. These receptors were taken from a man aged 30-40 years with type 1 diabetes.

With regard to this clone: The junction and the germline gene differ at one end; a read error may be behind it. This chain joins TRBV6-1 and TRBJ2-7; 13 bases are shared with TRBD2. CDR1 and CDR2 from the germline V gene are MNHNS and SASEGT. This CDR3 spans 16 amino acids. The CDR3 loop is CAISAGLAGVIYEQYF. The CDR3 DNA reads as TGTGCCATCAGTGCCGGACTAGCGGGAGTAATCTACGAGCAGTACTTC.

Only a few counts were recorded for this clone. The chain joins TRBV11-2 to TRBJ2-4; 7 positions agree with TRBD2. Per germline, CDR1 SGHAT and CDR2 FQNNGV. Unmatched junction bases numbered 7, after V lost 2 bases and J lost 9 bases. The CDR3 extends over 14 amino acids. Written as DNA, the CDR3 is TGTGCCAGCAGCTTACAAGAGGGAGGGGTCATTCAGTACTTC. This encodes CASSLQEGGVIQYF.

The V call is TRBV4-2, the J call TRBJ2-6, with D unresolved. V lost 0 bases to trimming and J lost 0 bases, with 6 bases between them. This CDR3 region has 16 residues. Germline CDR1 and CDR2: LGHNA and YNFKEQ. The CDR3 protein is CASSQDVSSGANVLTF. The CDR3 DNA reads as TGTGCCAGCAGCCAAGATGTTAGCTCTGGGGCCAACGTCCTGACTTTC.

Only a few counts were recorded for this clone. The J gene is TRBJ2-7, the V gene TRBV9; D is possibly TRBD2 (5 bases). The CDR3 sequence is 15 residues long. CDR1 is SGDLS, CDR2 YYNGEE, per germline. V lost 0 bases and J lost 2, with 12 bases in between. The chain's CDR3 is CASSVGGAHTYEQYF. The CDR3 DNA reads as TGTGCCAGCAGCGTAGGGGGAGCGCATACCTACGAGCAGTACTTC. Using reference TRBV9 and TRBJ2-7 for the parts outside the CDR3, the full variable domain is DSGVTQTPKHLITATGQRVTLRCSPRSGDLSVYWYQQSLDQGLQFLIQYYNGEERAKGNILERFSAQQFPDLHSELNLSSLELGDSALYFCASSVGGAHTYEQYFGPGTRLTVT.

This CDR3 is CSAGDRVQYF. CDR3 sequence (DNA): TGCAGTGCCGGAGACAGGGTCCAGTACTTC. The chain uses TRBV20-1 and TRBJ2-7; 7 nucleotides agree with TRBD1. This CDR3 has 10 amino acids. V gave up 6 bases and J gave up 10 bases; unmatched junction bases: 6. Germline CDR1 is DFQATT and CDR2 is SNEGSKA (reference sequence).